Each of the 20 T cell receptor beta chains below was sequenced from the same sample in a study of human T cells and chemical hapten exposure. Noted time point: pre-sensitization, week 0. Treatment of the sample: therapeutic diphenylcyclopropenone sensitization with weekly scalp DPC. TCRdb re-called the RACE reads with MiXCR, one entry per CDR3 protein. The sample lists some 330,000 distinct CDR3 sequences, 4.5% to 5.5% occurring once. Here the sequenced sample was whole blood, taken in connection with sensitization to the hapten diphenylcyclopropenone (DPC). The receptors here all came from a woman aged 18-29 years with alopecia areata. Some clones in this sample may be carry-over from other donors' samples.

Many counts were recorded for this clonotype. V usage is TRBV3-1 and J usage is TRBJ1-2; D is unresolved. This CDR3 has 13 residues. Trimming removed 2 bases from V and 7 bases from J, with 11 bases in between. Germline V lookup: CDR1 LGHDT, CDR2 YNNKEL (reference sequence). CDR3 in amino acids: CASSQIRGSGYTF. For the CDR3, the DNA is TGTGCCAGCAGCCAAATCCGGGGTTCTGGCTACACCTTC.

The V call is TRBV11-1, the J call TRBJ1-2; D remains ambiguous. The CDR3 is 14 residues long. Trimming cost V 3 bases and J 4 bases, with 12 bases left between them. The germline V gene encodes CDR1 SGHAT and CDR2 FQDESV (reference sequence). CDR3 sequence reads: CASSLFAGTYGYTF. CDR3 DNA sequence: TGTGCCAGCAGCTTGTTCGCCGGAACCTATGGCTACACCTTC.

V gene TRBV14 combines with J gene TRBJ1-1; D uncertain. The CDR3 is 13 amino acids. Per the germline V gene, CDR1 is SGHDN and CDR2 is FVKESK. Trimming removed 0 bases from V and 0 bases from J, with 2 bases in between. CDR3 protein: CASSQDMNTEAFF. CDR3 coding DNA: TGTGCCAGCAGCCAAGACATGAACACTGAAGCTTTCTTT.

This clonotype was detected only a few times. The gene calls are TRBV5-6 and TRBJ1-1, with a possible D match to TRBD1 (5 bases). CDR3 size: 13 residues. The V and J ends lost 5 bases and 2 bases respectively, with 10 bases between them. Looked up from germline, CDR1 is SGHDT and CDR2 is YYEEEE. CDR3 DNA: TGTGCCAGCAGAGCAGGGTACAACACTGAAGCTTTCTTT. Its translation: CASRAGYNTEAFF. Full variable domain (outside the CDR3, taken from reference TRBV5-6 and TRBJ1-1): DAGVTQSPTHLIKTRGQQVTLRCSPKSGHDTVSWYQQALGQGPQFIFQYYEEEERQRGNFPDRFSGHQFPNYSSELNVNALLLGDSALYLCASRAGYNTEAFFGQGTRLTVV.

This clonotype was seen a handful of times. V is TRBV7-8 and J is TRBJ2-2; either TRBD1 or TRBD2 may fit D (6 bases each). The CDR3 extends over 13 amino acids. In germline, CDR1 is SGHVS, CDR2 FQNEAQ. V dropped 10 bases and J dropped 0 bases, with 9 bases sitting between them. CDR3 protein: CANGGPNTGELFF. The CDR3 DNA sequence: TGTGCCAACGGGGGCCCGAACACCGGGGAGCTGTTTTTT.

This chain connects TRBV5-4 to TRBJ1-1; tentatively, D is TRBD1 (5 bases). Germline lookup yields CDR1 SGHNT and CDR2 YYREEE (reference sequence). The CDR3 extends over 12 amino acids. Trimming shortened V by 3 bases and J by 11 bases, and 14 bases separated the two germline ends. CDR3 amino acids: CASSSGTSAAFF. CDR3 in DNA: TGTGCCAGCAGCTCTGGGACTAGTGCGGCTTTCTTT.

The J gene is TRBJ2-5, the V gene TRBV20-1; D possibly corresponds to TRBD1 (5 bases). CDR3 length equals 15 residues. V lost 0 bases and J lost 2, with 13 bases in between. Per the germline V gene, CDR1 is DFQATT and CDR2 is SNEGSKA (reference sequence). The DNA of the CDR3 is TGCAGTGCTAGAGATCCACGACAGAATCAAGAGACCCAGTACTTC. Its translation: CSARDPRQNQETQYF.

The rearrangement links TRBV7-3 to TRBJ1-6; D not resolved. Trimming took 4 bases from V and 5 from J, leaving 12 bases between them. Germline V CDR1 and CDR2: SGHTA, FQGTGA. The CDR3 length is 15 residues. CDR3 DNA sequence: TGTGCCAGCAGCTATACAGTCTCTAATAATTCACCCCTCCACTTT. It encodes CASSYTVSNNSPLHF.

The rearrangement joins TRBV5-1 to TRBJ1-1, with TRBD1 matching 10 bases. Trimming at V came to 0 bases and at J to 11 bases, leaving 4 bases not matched to a gene. Germline CDR1 is SGHRS and CDR2 is YFSETQ. The CDR3 has 13 amino acids. The CDR3 sequence: CASSLGQGADAFF. The DNA for the CDR3 is TGCGCCAGCAGCTTGGGACAGGGGGCGGATGCTTTCTTT.

In its sample, this clonotype was seen a few times. Sequence at one end of the junction differs from germline and may be a read error. The chain joins TRBV4-1 to TRBJ1-5, with D tentatively TRBD1 (5 bases). CDR1 and CDR2 from the germline V gene are MGHRA and YSYEKL. The CDR3 is made up of 17 amino acids. As DNA, the CDR3 is TGCGCCAGCAGTCAAGGAATTACAGGAAAAGGCAATCAGCCCCAGCATTTT. It is translated as CASSQGITGKGNQPQHF.

This clonotype was counted only a few times. The chain couples TRBV3-1 to TRBJ2-1; 7 bases are shared with TRBD1. V lost 6 bases to trimming and J lost 5 bases; unmatched junction nucleotides: 4. The CDR3 is 13 residues long. Per the germline V gene, CDR1 is LGHDT and CDR2 is YNNKEL (reference sequence). The CDR3 DNA reads TGTGCCAGCAGTCGGGACAGAGACAATGAGCAGTTCTTC. The encoded protein is CASSRDRDNEQFF.

The V gene is TRBV3-1, the J gene TRBJ2-5; 10 nucleotides agree with TRBD2. This CDR3 region has 14 residues. Trimming took 4 bases from V and 4 from J; bases not matched to a gene: 3. Per germline, CDR1 LGHDT and CDR2 YNNKEL (reference sequence). This CDR3 is CASSLASGGETQYF. The CDR3 DNA reads as TGTGCCAGCAGCCTTGCTAGCGGGGGAGAGACCCAGTACTTC.

V is TRBV18 and J is TRBJ2-1, with TRBD2 matching over 14 bases. V gave up 0 bases and J gave up 9 bases; unmatched junction bases: 4. The CDR3 runs 16 residues. Germline loops: CDR1 KGHSH, CDR2 LQKENI. The CDR3 loop is CASSPPGLAGEGEQFF. The CDR3 bases are TGTGCCAGCTCACCACCGGGACTAGCGGGGGAGGGTGAGCAGTTCTTC.

Many counts were recorded for this clonotype. The chain links TRBV6-5 to TRBJ1-1, with D unresolved. The CDR3 extends over 14 amino acids. Deletions cut 9 bases from V and 0 bases from J, with 14 bases between. From germline, CDR1 is MNHEY and CDR2 SVGAGI. CDR3 loop: CASRTANVNTEAFF. Written as DNA, the CDR3 is TGTGCCAGTAGAACAGCAAACGTGAACACTGAAGCTTTCTTT.

The chain uses TRBV6-5 and TRBJ1-5; no firm D call. Germline V gives CDR1 MNHEY, CDR2 SVGAGI. CDR3 length: 15 residues. Trimming left V 6 bases short and J 1 base short, with 13 bases between. CDR3 DNA: TGTGCCAGCAGCCCGACATGGAGCAGCAATCAGCCCCAGCATTTT. Amino acid sequence: CASSPTWSSNQPQHF.

This clonotype was observed a few times. The chain links TRBV4-2 to TRBJ1-5; no clear D. This CDR3 has 15 residues. Germline V gene lookup returns CDR1 LGHNA and CDR2 YNFKEQ. V was trimmed by 7 bases and J by 6 bases, leaving 19 bases between them. The CDR3 DNA sequence: TGTGCCAGCACCTCAGACTATTCCGGGAGTCAGCCCCAGCATTTT. Translation gives CASTSDYSGSQPQHF.

Only a few counts were recorded for this clonotype. V gene TRBV12-3 or TRBV12-4 combines with J gene TRBJ1-5, with 9 positions matching TRBD1. This CDR3 has 18 residues. V dropped 6 bases and J dropped 0; count of bases not matched to a gene: 12. The CDR3 DNA reads TGTGCCAGCAGCCCGTTCGGGACAGGGCTCGATAGCAATCAGCCCCAGCATTTT. Amino acids: CASSPFGTGLDSNQPQHF.

This clonotype has a count of ten or more. This chain links TRBV12-3 or TRBV12-4 with TRBJ1-5; D is possibly TRBD1 (6 bases). With 3 bases removed from V and 12 bases from J, the gap between germline ends came to 12 bases. CDR3 length: 12 residues. DNA for the CDR3: TGTGCCAGCAGTTTCCTCAGGGGCTACCAGCATTTT. It codes for CASSFLRGYQHF.

This clonotype was seen ten or more times. V usage is TRBV7-9 and J usage is TRBJ1-5; the D gene is possibly TRBD1 (5 bases). CDR3 size: 16 residues. V lost 2 bases to trimming and J lost 1 base, with 12 bases between them. Per the germline V gene, CDR1 is SEHNR and CDR2 is FQNEAQ (reference sequence). CDR3 coding DNA: TGTGCCAGCAGCTTATATGGGGGAACAAGCAATCAGCCCCAGCATTTT. It codes for CASSLYGGTSNQPQHF. The entire variable domain, with the rest obtained from reference TRBV7-9 and TRBJ1-5, is as follows: DTGVSQNPRHKITKRGQNVTFRCDPISEHNRLYWYRQTLGQGPEFLTYFQNEAQLEKSRLLSDRFSAERPKGSFSTLEIQRTEQGDSAMYLCASSLYGGTSNQPQHFGDGTRLSIL.

This clonotype was recorded at least ten times. This chain joins TRBV18 and TRBJ2-7; no reliable D call. V shed 3 bases and J shed 3 bases, with 9 bases lying between them. Germline lookup yields CDR1 KGHSH and CDR2 LQKENI. This CDR3 has 13 amino acids. The CDR3 DNA is TGTGCCAGCTCACCGCAGGCCGGCTACGAGCAGTACTTC. Translated, it gives CASSPQAGYEQYF.